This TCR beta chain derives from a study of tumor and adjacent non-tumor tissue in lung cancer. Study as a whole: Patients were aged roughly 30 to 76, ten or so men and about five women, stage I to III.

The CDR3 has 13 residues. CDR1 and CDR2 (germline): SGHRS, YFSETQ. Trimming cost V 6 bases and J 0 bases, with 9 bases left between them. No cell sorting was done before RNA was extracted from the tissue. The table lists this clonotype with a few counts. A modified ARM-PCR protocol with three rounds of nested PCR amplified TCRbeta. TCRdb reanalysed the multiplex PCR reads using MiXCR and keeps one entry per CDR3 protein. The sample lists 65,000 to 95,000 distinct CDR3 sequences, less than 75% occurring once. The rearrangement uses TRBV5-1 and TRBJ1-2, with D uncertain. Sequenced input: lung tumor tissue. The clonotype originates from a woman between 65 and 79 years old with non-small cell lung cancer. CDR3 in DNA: TGCGCCAGCATGCCCAGCGCTAACTATGGCTACACCTTC. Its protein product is CASMPSANYGYTF.